The 15 T cell receptor beta chains below were found in one sample sequenced in a study of human T cells and chemical hapten exposure. TCRdb ran MiXCR on the RACE reads and lists one entry per CDR3 protein. In the table there are 250,000 or so distinct CDR3 sequences, around 7% of which are singletons. Documented time point: pre-sensitization, week 0. This sample's treatment: therapeutic diphenylcyclopropenone sensitization with weekly scalp DPC. The material sequenced was whole blood, taken in connection with sensitization to the hapten diphenylcyclopropenone (DPC). These receptors were obtained from a man between 18 and 29 years old with alopecia areata. Some clones in this sample may be carry-over from other donors' samples.

The rearrangement joins TRBV7-2 to TRBJ2-3; D might be TRBD1 (6 bases). The germline V gene encodes CDR1 SGHTA and CDR2 FQGNSA. The CDR3 is 16 amino acids. Trimming cost V 0 bases and J 3 bases, with 13 bases left between them. The CDR3 DNA follows: TGTGCCAGCAGCTTAGCTCCGGACAGAAAAACAGATACGCAGTATTTT. It specifies CASSLAPDRKTDTQYF.

This clonotype was counted ten times or more. The chain employs TRBV9 and TRBJ1-1, with D unclear. The V end was cut by 3 bases, the J end by 1 base, with 10 bases between. The CDR3 has 14 residues. The germline V gene encodes CDR1 SGDLS and CDR2 YYNGEE. CDR3: CASSEMNRNTEAFF. Written as DNA, the CDR3 is TGTGCCAGCAGCGAAATGAATAGGAACACTGAAGCTTTCTTT.

This clonotype was detected a few times. The chain joins TRBV6-6 to TRBJ2-7; D not resolved. Germline lookup yields CDR1 MNHNY and CDR2 SVGAGI (reference sequence). Trimming took off 2 bases at V and 5 bases at J, with 10 bases between the two ends. The CDR3 runs 13 residues. The CDR3 bases are TGTGCCAGCAGTTACCGGCAGAGAGACGAGCAGTACTTC. Translation gives CASSYRQRDEQYF.

The chain links TRBV7-9 to TRBJ2-3; D call uncertain. The CDR3 is 12 residues long. The germline gives CDR1 SEHNR, CDR2 FQNEAQ (reference sequence). The V end was cut by 8 bases, the J end by 3 bases, with 9 bases between. CDR3 DNA: TGTGCCAGCGGTTTAGGGACAGATACGCAGTATTTT. Amino acids: CASGLGTDTQYF.

This clonotype was picked up many times. CDR3 in DNA: TGTGCCAGCAGTCGAACAAGGGCCGGGGAGCTGTTTTTT. It codes for CASSRTRAGELFF. The J gene is TRBJ2-2, the V gene TRBV6-5; D ambiguous. Trimming cost V 5 bases and J 6 bases, with 10 bases left between them. Germline V gene sequence: CDR1 MNHEY, CDR2 SVGAGI. The CDR3 contains 13 residues.

A few counts support this clonotype. The V gene is TRBV14, the J gene TRBJ2-7; perhaps TRBD2 as D (7 bases). The CDR3 has 14 amino acids. V was cut by 4 bases and J by 0 bases, with 10 bases left in between. Germline V CDR1 and CDR2: SGHDN, FVKESK. The CDR3 reads CASSRGGSSYEQYV. DNA for the CDR3: TGTGCCAGCAGCCGGGGGGGCAGCTCCTACGAGCAGTACGTC.

The chain joins TRBV25-1 to TRBJ1-4; the D is unclear. CDR1 is MGHDK, CDR2 SYGVNS, per germline. The CDR3 covers 14 residues. Trimming pared 5 bases from V and 5 bases from J, leaving 12 bases between. The CDR3, as DNA: TGTGCCAGCAGTCCCCTGGGAGGCAATGAAAAACTGTTTTTT. It encodes CASSPLGGNEKLFF.

This clonotype was observed at least ten times. The genes are TRBV6-2 or TRBV6-3 and TRBJ1-5; TRBD1 agrees at 7 bases. The CDR3 consists of 13 residues. The germline V gene has CDR1 MNHEY and CDR2 SVGEGT. J lost 4 bases, V lost 8 bases, and 5 bases had no gene match. The CDR3 DNA reads as TGTGCCAGCGGAGACAGGGCTAATCAGCCCCAGCATTTT. This encodes CASGDRANQPQHF.

The chain carries TRBV6-2 or TRBV6-3 and TRBJ2-1, with 12 bases identical to TRBD1. From germline, CDR1 is MNHEY and CDR2 SVGEGT. Trimming at V came to 5 bases and at J to 7 bases, leaving 6 bases not matched to a gene. The CDR3 loop spans 15 amino acids. The DNA for the CDR3 is TGTGCCAGCAGTCCGGGACAGGGGGCCCCAAATGAGCAGTTCTTC. It encodes CASSPGQGAPNEQFF.

V is TRBV7-9 and J is TRBJ1-2, with D unclear. This CDR3 spans 9 amino acids. Germline CDR1 is SEHNR and CDR2 is FQNEAQ (reference sequence). The CDR3 reads CATADGYTF. The DNA of the CDR3 is TGTGCAACCGCGGATGGCTACACCTTC. Based on the CDR3 plus reference TRBV7-9 and TRBJ1-2, the full variable domain is DTGVSQNPRHKITKRGQNVTFRCDPISEHNRLYWYRQTLGQGPEFLTYFQNEAQLEKSRLLSDRFSAERPKGSFSTLEIQRTEQGDSAMYLCATADGYTFGSGTRLTVV.

The chain carries TRBV5-8 and TRBJ2-7, with 9 bases identical to TRBD1. The CDR3 spans 13 residues. The germline gives CDR1 SGHTS, CDR2 YDEGEE. V lost 5 bases and J lost 7; bases outside the gene matches: 7. The CDR3 protein is CASRGDRAGEQYF. The DNA of the CDR3 is TGTGCCAGCAGGGGGGACAGGGCGGGGGAGCAGTACTTC.

The gene calls are TRBV20-1 and TRBJ1-5; possible D gene TRBD1, 5 bases. CDR3 size: 16 residues. Trimming pared 4 bases from V and 0 bases from J, leaving 16 bases between. Germline values: CDR1 DFQATT, CDR2 SNEGSKA (reference sequence). The CDR3 DNA reads TGCAGTGCTAAAGACAGCAAGTCAGGTAGCAATCAGCCCCAGCATTTT. Amino acid sequence: CSAKDSKSGSNQPQHF.

This clonotype was detected ten times or more. The V gene is TRBV20-1, the J gene TRBJ2-1; 10 nucleotides agree with TRBD2. The CDR3 sequence is 14 residues long. Losses at the gene ends were 4 bases for V and 5 bases for J; bases not matched to a gene: 5. Germline-derived CDR1 and CDR2 are DFQATT and SNEGSKA (reference sequence). CDR3 in amino acids: CSATPSGSDNEQFF. CDR3 nucleotides: TGCAGTGCTACTCCTAGCGGGAGCGACAATGAGCAGTTCTTC.

V is TRBV4-1 and J is TRBJ2-7, with 7 bases that match TRBD1. V shed 1 base and J 2 bases; nucleotides not matched to a gene: 8. CDR1 and CDR2 from the germline V gene are MGHRA and YSYEKL. This CDR3 has 16 residues. The DNA of the CDR3 is TGCGCCAGCAGCCAAGTGGGTCGGACAGGAACCTACGAGCAGTACTTC. It yields the protein CASSQVGRTGTYEQYF.

The gene calls are TRBV5-1 and TRBJ1-1; TRBD1 might be the D (5 bases). Per germline, CDR1 SGHRS and CDR2 YFSETQ. The CDR3 runs to 14 residues. V shed 7 bases and J shed 0 bases, with 13 bases lying between them. The CDR3 sequence is CASPCGGVNTEAFF. The CDR3 nucleotides read TGCGCCAGCCCCTGCGGGGGGGTGAACACTGAAGCTTTCTTT.